Sequencing of this TCR beta chain was carried out in a study of blood T cell repertoires in COVID-19. Germline CDR1 is SNHLY and CDR2 is FYNNEI. After removal of 6 bases from V and 6 bases from J, the junction contained 10 bases not matched to a gene. The length of the CDR3 is 16 residues. Data came from immunoSEQ multiplex PCR; TCRdb stores just in-frame clones and leaves some out. The data contain 160,000 or so clones, approximately 90% of them singletons. The rearrangement uses TRBV2 and TRBJ1-6, with TRBD1 matching over 8 bases. The sequence was obtained from a woman aged 45-65 years with acute or convalescent COVID-19. The sequencing sample was made of peripheral blood. The CDR3 DNA reads TGTGCCAGCAGCGAAAACAGGGGGACGAGTAATTCACCCCTCCACTTT. Translating gives CASSENRGTSNSPLHF.